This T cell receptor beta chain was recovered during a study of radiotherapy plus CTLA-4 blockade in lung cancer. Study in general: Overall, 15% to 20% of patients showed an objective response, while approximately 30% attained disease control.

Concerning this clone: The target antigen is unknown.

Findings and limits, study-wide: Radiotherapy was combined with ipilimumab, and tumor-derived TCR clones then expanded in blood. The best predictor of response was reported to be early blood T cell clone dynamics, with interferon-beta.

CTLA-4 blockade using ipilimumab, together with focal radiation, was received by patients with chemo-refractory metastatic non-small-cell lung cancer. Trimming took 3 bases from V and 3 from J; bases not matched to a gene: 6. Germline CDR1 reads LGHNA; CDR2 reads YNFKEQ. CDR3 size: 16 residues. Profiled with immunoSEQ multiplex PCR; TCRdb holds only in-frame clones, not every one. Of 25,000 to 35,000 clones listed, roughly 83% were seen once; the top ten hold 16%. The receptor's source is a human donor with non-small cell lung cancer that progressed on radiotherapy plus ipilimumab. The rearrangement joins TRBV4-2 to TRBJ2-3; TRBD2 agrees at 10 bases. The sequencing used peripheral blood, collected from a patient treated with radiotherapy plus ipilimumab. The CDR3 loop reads CASSQGGSGGTDTQYF. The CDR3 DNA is TGTGCCAGCAGCCAGGGGGGTAGCGGGGGGACAGATACGCAGTATTTT.